The text below deals with one T cell receptor beta chain. The record originates from a study of blood T cell repertoires in COVID-19. Germline V gene data show CDR1 as SEHNR and CDR2 as FQNEAQ (reference sequence). This CDR3 has 15 residues. V lost 0 bases and J lost 0, with 6 bases in between. Method: immunoSEQ multiplex PCR; TCRdb's copy keeps in-frame clones and lacks some. The sample lists around 200,000 clones, about 83% occurring once. The rearrangement links TRBV7-9 to TRBJ1-5; D is uncertain. The receptor was derived from a man aged 40-50 years with acute COVID-19. The sequenced sample consisted of PBMCs or T cells enriched from blood (not recorded which). CDR3 protein: CASSLASYSNQPQHF. For the CDR3, the DNA is TGTGCCAGCAGCTTAGCCAGTTATAGCAATCAGCCCCAGCATTTT.